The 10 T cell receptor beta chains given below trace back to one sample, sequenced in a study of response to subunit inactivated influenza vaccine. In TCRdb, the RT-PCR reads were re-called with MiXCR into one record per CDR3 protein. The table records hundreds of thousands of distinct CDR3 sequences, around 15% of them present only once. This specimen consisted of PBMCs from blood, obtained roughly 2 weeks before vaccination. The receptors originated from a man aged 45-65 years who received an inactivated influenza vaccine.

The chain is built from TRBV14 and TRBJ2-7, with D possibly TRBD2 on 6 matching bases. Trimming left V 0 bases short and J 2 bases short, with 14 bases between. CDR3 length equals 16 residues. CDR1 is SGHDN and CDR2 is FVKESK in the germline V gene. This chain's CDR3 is CASSQDLSSEPYEQYF. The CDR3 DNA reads TGTGCCAGCAGCCAAGATCTTTCTAGCGAACCCTACGAGCAGTACTTC.

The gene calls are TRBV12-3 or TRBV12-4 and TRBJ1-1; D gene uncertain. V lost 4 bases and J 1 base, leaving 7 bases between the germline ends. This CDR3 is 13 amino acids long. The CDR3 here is CASSSDQNTEAFF. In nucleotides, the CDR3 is TGTGCCAGCAGTTCCGACCAGAACACTGAAGCTTTCTTT.

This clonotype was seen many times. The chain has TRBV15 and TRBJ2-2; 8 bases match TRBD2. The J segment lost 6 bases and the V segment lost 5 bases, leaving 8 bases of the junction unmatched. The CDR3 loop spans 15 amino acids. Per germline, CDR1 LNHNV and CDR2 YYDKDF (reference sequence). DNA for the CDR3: TGTGCCACCAGCGAGTGGGGACTAGGTCCCGGGGAGCTGTTTTTT. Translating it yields CATSEWGLGPGELFF.

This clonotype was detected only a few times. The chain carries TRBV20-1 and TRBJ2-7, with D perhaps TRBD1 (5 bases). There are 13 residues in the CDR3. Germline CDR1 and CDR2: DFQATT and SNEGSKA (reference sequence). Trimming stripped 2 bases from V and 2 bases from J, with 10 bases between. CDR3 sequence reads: CSARQGLAYEQYF. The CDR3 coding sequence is TGCAGTGCTAGACAGGGCCTCGCCTACGAGCAGTACTTC.

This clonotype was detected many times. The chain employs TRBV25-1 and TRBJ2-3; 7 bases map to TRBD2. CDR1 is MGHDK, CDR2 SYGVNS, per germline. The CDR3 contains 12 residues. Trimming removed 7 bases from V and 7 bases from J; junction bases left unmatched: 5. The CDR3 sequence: CASTGAGHTQYF. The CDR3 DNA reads TGTGCCAGCACCGGAGCGGGGCATACGCAGTATTTT.

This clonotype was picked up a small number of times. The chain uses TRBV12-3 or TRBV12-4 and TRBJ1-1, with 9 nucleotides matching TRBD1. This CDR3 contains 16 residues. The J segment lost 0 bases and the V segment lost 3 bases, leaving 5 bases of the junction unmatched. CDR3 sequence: CASSFPGTGMNTEAFF. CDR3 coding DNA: TGTGCCAGCAGTTTCCCCGGGACAGGGATGAACACTGAAGCTTTCTTT.

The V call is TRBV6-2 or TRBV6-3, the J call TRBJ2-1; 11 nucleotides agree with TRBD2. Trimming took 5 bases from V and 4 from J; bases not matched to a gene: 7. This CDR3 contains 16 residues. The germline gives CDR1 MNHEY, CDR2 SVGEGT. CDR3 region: CASSLGLAEPYNEQFF. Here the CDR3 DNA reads TGTGCCAGCAGTCTGGGACTAGCGGAGCCGTACAATGAGCAGTTCTTC.

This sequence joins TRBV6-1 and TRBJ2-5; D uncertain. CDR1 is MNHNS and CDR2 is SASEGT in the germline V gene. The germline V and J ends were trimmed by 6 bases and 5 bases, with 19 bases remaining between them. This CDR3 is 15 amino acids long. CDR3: CASRTRGPTRETQYF. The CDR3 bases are TGTGCCAGCAGAACCAGAGGTCCAACGAGGGAGACCCAGTACTTC.

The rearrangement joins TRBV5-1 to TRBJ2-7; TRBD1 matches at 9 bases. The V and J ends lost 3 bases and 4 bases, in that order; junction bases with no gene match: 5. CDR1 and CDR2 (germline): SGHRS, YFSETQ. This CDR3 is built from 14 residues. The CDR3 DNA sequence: TGCGCCAGCAGCTGGACAGGGGTAGGATACGAGCAGTACTTC. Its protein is CASSWTGVGYEQYF. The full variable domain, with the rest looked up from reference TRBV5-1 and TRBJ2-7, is KAGVTQTPRYLIKTRGQQVTLSCSPISGHRSVSWYQQTPGQGLQFLFEYFSETQRNKGNFPGRFSGRQFSNSRSEMNVSTLELGDSALYLCASSWTGVGYEQYFGPGTRLTVT.

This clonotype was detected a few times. The CDR3 loop is CASTTVTSGGEETQYF. In DNA form, the CDR3 reads TGTGCCAGCACCACCGTCACTAGCGGGGGGGAGGAGACCCAGTACTTC. V usage is TRBV11-2 and J usage is TRBJ2-5, with TRBD2 matching 13 bases. CDR3 size: 16 residues. CDR1 is SGHAT, CDR2 FQNNGV, per germline. With 7 bases clipped from V and 5 bases from J, the junction kept 10 bases outside the gene matches. Using reference TRBV11-2 and TRBJ2-5 for the parts outside the CDR3, the full variable domain is EAGVAQSPRYKIIEKRQSVAFWCNPISGHATLYWYQQILGQGPKLLIQFQNNGVVDDSQLPKDRFSAERLKGVDSTLKIQPAKLEDSAVYLCASTTVTSGGEETQYFGPGTRLLVL.